A single sample is the source of the 18 T cell receptor beta chains below, sequenced in a study of Ad26.COV2.S vaccination and SARS-CoV-2 variants. Measured with immunoSEQ multiplex PCR; TCRdb has only the in-frame clones, and not every one. The repertoire has over 200,000 clones, roughly 88% of them found once; the top ten carry roughly 10%. As to treatment: over 15 received Ad26.COV2.S at low or high dose, single or two shots; 5 received placebo; per-sample allocation not given. Sampling happened 63 days after the first vaccine or placebo injection. Here the sequenced sample was peripheral blood, taken in a trial of Ad26.COV2.S vaccine versus placebo. Every receptor here comes from a person aged 18 to 65 who received the Ad26.COV2.S COVID-19 vaccine or a placebo.

This clone has at least ten counts. CDR3 protein: CASSSQQGGEQYF. For the CDR3, the DNA is TGTGCCAGCAGCTCCCAACAGGGAGGCGAGCAGTACTTC. The rearrangement links TRBV11-2 to TRBJ2-7; D assignment may be TRBD1 or TRBD2 (6 bases each). Germline V lookup: CDR1 SGHAT, CDR2 FQNNGV. CDR3 length equals 13 residues. V lost 4 bases to trimming and J lost 6 bases, with 13 bases between them.

This sequence joins TRBV18 and TRBJ1-3, with unresolved D. CDR3 length: 15 amino acids. The germline CDR1 and CDR2 sequences are KGHSH and LQKENI. The germline V and J ends were trimmed by 3 bases and 2 bases, with 11 bases remaining between them. The CDR3 DNA reads TGTGCCAGCTCACCCCCCATGGCTCCTGGAAACACCATATATTTT. Translating it yields CASSPPMAPGNTIYF.

This chain uses TRBV10-3 with TRBJ1-6; 7 bases are a match to TRBD1. The CDR3 runs to 14 residues. V gave up 4 bases and J gave up 7 bases; unmatched junction bases: 4. CDR1 is ENHRY and CDR2 is SYGVKD in the germline V gene. CDR3 nucleotides: TGTGCCATCAGTGTGCAGGGGGGCAATTCACCCCTCCACTTT. Translation: CAISVQGGNSPLHF.

The CDR3 sequence: CASSLAPGLEQETQYF. The CDR3 nucleotides are TGCGCCAGCAGCTTGGCACCGGGACTAGAGCAAGAGACCCAGTACTTC. V is TRBV5-1 and J is TRBJ2-5, with 8 bases aligning to TRBD2. The germline V gene encodes CDR1 SGHRS and CDR2 YFSETQ. The CDR3 covers 16 residues. Trimming cost V 0 bases and J 2 bases; bases outside gene matches: 6.

The rearrangement links TRBV2 to TRBJ2-7, with 9 bases matching TRBD2. The ends lost 8 bases at V and 7 bases at J; junction bases unmatched: 12. This CDR3 spans 14 amino acids. Looked up from germline, CDR1 is SNHLY and CDR2 is FYNNEI. CDR3 nucleotides: TGTGCCAGCCTCTTTGCGGGAGGGGTTAAAGAGCAGTACTTC. This gives the protein CASLFAGGVKEQYF.

This chain connects TRBV5-1 to TRBJ2-3, with a tentative D call TRBD2 (5 bases). The CDR3 length is 16 residues. The V and J ends lost 2 bases and 0 bases respectively, with 13 bases between them. Germline values: CDR1 SGHRS, CDR2 YFSETQ. The CDR3 nucleotides are TGCGCCAGCAGCTTAGATTCGGGGTTTAGCACAGATACGCAGTATTTT. As protein: CASSLDSGFSTDTQYF.

The chain has TRBV28 and TRBJ1-1; 7 positions agree with TRBD1. Losses at the gene ends were 6 bases for V and 11 bases for J; bases not matched to a gene: 12. The CDR3 runs to 13 residues. The germline gives CDR1 MDHEN, CDR2 SYDVKM. CDR3 protein: CASSPGTAPDAFF. Written as DNA, the CDR3 is TGTGCCAGCAGCCCTGGGACAGCCCCCGACGCTTTCTTT. Together with reference TRBV28 and TRBJ1-1, the CDR3 gives the full variable domain: DVKVTQSSRYLVKRTGEKVFLECVQDMDHENMFWYRQDPGLGLRLIYFSYDVKMKEKGDIPEGYSVSREKKERFSLILESASTNQTSMYLCASSPGTAPDAFFGQGTRLTVV.

The chain joins TRBV11-2 to TRBJ1-5; the D is unclear. The V end lost 2 bases, the J end lost 9 bases, and 14 bases lay between the germline ends. This CDR3 is 14 amino acids long. CDR1 and CDR2 (germline): SGHAT, FQNNGV. This CDR3 reads CASSLRPAQWPQHF. Here the CDR3 DNA reads TGTGCCAGCAGCTTAAGGCCGGCCCAATGGCCCCAGCATTTT.

This rearrangement joins TRBV28 to TRBJ1-3, with a possible D match to TRBD1 (6 bases). Per germline, CDR1 MDHEN and CDR2 SYDVKM. CDR3 length: 15 residues. V lost 1 base to trimming and J lost 4 bases, with 11 bases between them. The CDR3 DNA is TGTGCCAGCAGTTTATCGGGGGCGGGCGGAAACACCATATATTTT. It specifies CASSLSGAGGNTIYF.

The chain couples TRBV29-1 to TRBJ1-4; no clear D. The CDR3 consists of 13 residues. Germline CDR1 SQVTM, CDR2 ANQGSEA. The V end was cut by 4 bases, the J end by 6 bases, with 12 bases between. CDR3 protein: CSVGGGAYEKLFF. The CDR3 nucleotides read TGCAGCGTTGGCGGAGGTGCCTATGAAAAACTGTTTTTT.

The V gene is TRBV18, the J gene TRBJ1-5; TRBD1 matches at 7 bases. Germline trimming cut 10 bases from V and 5 bases from J; bases unmatched to any gene: 8. Per the germline V gene, CDR1 is KGHSH and CDR2 is LQKENI. This CDR3 contains 13 residues. This chain's CDR3 is CATTDRADQPQHF. CDR3 nucleotides: TGTGCCACCACTGACAGGGCGGATCAGCCCCAGCATTTT. The full variable domain, completed using reference TRBV18 and TRBJ1-5, is NAGVMQNPRHLVRRRGQEARLRCSPMKGHSHVYWYRQLPEEGLKFMVYLQKENIIDESGMPKERFSAEFPKEGPSILRIQQVVRGDSAAYFCATTDRADQPQHFGDGTRLSIL.

The chain links TRBV19 to TRBJ1-2; unclear D gene. Germline loops: CDR1 LNHDA, CDR2 SQIVND (reference sequence). V was trimmed by 6 bases and J by 4 bases, leaving 12 bases between them. The CDR3 loop spans 13 amino acids. The CDR3 sequence is CASSSYAAYGYTF. The DNA for the CDR3 is TGTGCCAGTAGCTCATATGCGGCCTATGGCTACACCTTC.

This clone was observed once. V gene TRBV6-5 combines with J gene TRBJ2-7; 8 nucleotides agree with TRBD1. V lost 6 bases, J lost 2 bases, and 6 bases stayed unmatched. CDR1 is MNHEY, CDR2 SVGAGI, per germline. CDR3 length equals 14 residues. CDR3 in DNA: TGTGCCAGCAGCCAGGACAGGGTACCCTACGAGCAGTACTTC. This gives the protein CASSQDRVPYEQYF.

V gene TRBV6-1 combines with J gene TRBJ2-2; no clear D gene. V lost 2 bases to trimming and J lost 2 bases, with 9 bases between them. Germline V gives CDR1 MNHNS, CDR2 SASEGT. This CDR3 spans 15 amino acids. CDR3 nucleotides: TGTGCCAGCAGTGAAACACAACCTAACACCGGGGAGCTGTTTTTT. Protein product: CASSETQPNTGELFF.

The CDR3: CASSPHGGAADQETQYF. DNA for the CDR3: TGCGCCAGCAGCCCCCACGGTGGCGCGGCCGACCAAGAGACCCAGTACTTC. The chain is built from TRBV4-1 and TRBJ2-5, with no clear D. The V end lost 4 bases, the J end lost 0 bases, and 18 bases lay between the germline ends. Germline V gene data show CDR1 as MGHRA and CDR2 as YSYEKL. The CDR3 length is 17 residues.

This clone has a handful of counts. The gene calls are TRBV5-1 and TRBJ1-1; D not certain. The CDR3 contains 16 residues. Germline values: CDR1 SGHRS, CDR2 YFSETQ. V shed 0 bases and J shed 0 bases, with 12 bases lying between them. CDR3 in amino acids: CASSLGAGILNTEAFF. In nucleotides, the CDR3 is TGCGCCAGCAGCTTGGGAGCGGGGATTCTGAACACTGAAGCTTTCTTT.

The J gene is TRBJ2-5, the V gene TRBV28; the match to TRBD1 covers 9 bases. With V trimmed by 5 bases and J by 5 bases, 12 bases remained unmatched. Germline values: CDR1 MDHEN, CDR2 SYDVKM. This CDR3 spans 16 amino acids. CDR3 residues: CASSPHTGTGQETQYF. In DNA, the CDR3 is TGTGCCAGCAGTCCCCATACCGGGACAGGGCAGGAGACCCAGTACTTC. Full variable domain (rest looked up from reference TRBV28 and TRBJ2-5): DVKVTQSSRYLVKRTGEKVFLECVQDMDHENMFWYRQDPGLGLRLIYFSYDVKMKEKGDIPEGYSVSREKKERFSLILESASTNQTSMYLCASSPHTGTGQETQYFGPGTRLLVL.

This chain links TRBV5-6 with TRBJ1-2; D possibly corresponds to TRBD1 (5 bases). Looked up from germline, CDR1 is SGHDT and CDR2 is YYEEEE. Trimming left V 7 bases short and J 4 bases short, with 20 bases between. The CDR3 is 15 residues long. The CDR3 sequence is CASLYRGADFYGYTF. CDR3 bases: TGTGCCAGCCTTTACCGGGGCGCCGATTTCTATGGCTACACCTTC.